This entry lists 17 T cell receptor beta chains sequenced from one sample in a study of cytomegalovirus exposure and HLA in healthy donors. The PCR used 60 Vbeta and 13 Jbeta primers. Libraries were prepared by immunoSEQ multiplex PCR; TCRdb keeps only in-frame clonotypes and omits some of them. Here the sample spans 90,000 to 120,000 clones, 60% to 75% being singletons. The source material was PBMCs. The receptors stem from a middle-aged man in good health and CMV-seropositive.

This chain connects TRBV19 to TRBJ1-5, with D hard to call. This CDR3 has 14 residues. The germline CDR1 and CDR2 sequences are LNHDA and SQIVND (reference sequence). V lost 6 bases to trimming and J lost 2 bases, with 11 bases between them. CDR3 nucleotides: TGTGCCAGTAGGGGAGATTTGGGCAATCAGCCCCAGCATTTT. The encoded protein is CASRGDLGNQPQHF.

The table lists this clone with a few counts. The V and J genes are TRBV6-1 and TRBJ2-2, with D tentatively TRBD2 (5 bases). V lost 3 bases to trimming and J lost 4 bases, with 12 bases between them. Germline CDR1 and CDR2: MNHNS and SASEGT. The CDR3 runs to 15 residues. The CDR3 loop is CASSEWGAATGELFF. CDR3 DNA sequence: TGTGCCAGCAGTGAGTGGGGAGCGGCCACCGGGGAGCTGTTTTTT.

V and J are TRBV6-5 and TRBJ2-3; D is unresolved. CDR3 length: 14 amino acids. CDR1 and CDR2 from the germline V gene are MNHEY and SVGAGI. V lost 6 bases to trimming and J lost 4 bases, with 14 bases between them. This CDR3 is CASRLDLVADTQYF. CDR3 DNA: TGTGCCAGCAGACTCGACTTGGTAGCAGATACGCAGTATTTT.

This clone has just a few counts. The chain carries TRBV5-6 and TRBJ1-2; 12 bases agree with TRBD1. The CDR3 totals 14 residues. V lost 3 bases to trimming and J lost 8 bases; unmatched junction nucleotides: 5. Germline CDR1 SGHDT, CDR2 YYEEEE. This CDR3 reads CASSWDRGLVGYTF. The CDR3 DNA reads TGTGCCAGCAGCTGGGACAGGGGGCTTGTCGGCTACACCTTC.

This clone occurred a few times. The chain combines TRBV30 with TRBJ2-7; the match to TRBD2 covers 13 bases. The trim removed 1 base at V and 4 bases at J, leaving 1 base unmatched. Germline assignment: CDR1 GTSNPN and CDR2 SVGIG (reference sequence). The CDR3 is 14 amino acids. This CDR3 reads CAWSGLAGGYEQYF. In nucleotides, the CDR3 is TGTGCCTGGAGTGGACTAGCGGGAGGTTACGAGCAGTACTTC.

This clone was found a few times. The J gene is TRBJ1-3, the V gene TRBV6-5; no definite D call. V shed 3 bases and J shed 0 bases, with 9 bases lying between them. There are 15 residues in the CDR3. Germline V lookup: CDR1 MNHEY, CDR2 SVGAGI. CDR3 in DNA: TGTGCCAGCAGTTATGGAGTATACTCTGGAAACACCATATATTTT. It yields the protein CASSYGVYSGNTIYF.

V usage is TRBV11-1 and J usage is TRBJ2-7; the match to TRBD2 covers 7 bases. The V gene end was trimmed by 5 bases and the J gene end by 1 base; junction bases not matched to a gene: 11. The length of the CDR3 is 16 residues. Germline-derived CDR1 and CDR2 are SGHAT and FQDESV (reference sequence). The CDR3 is CASSPPRGRRSYEQYF. In DNA, the CDR3 is TGTGCCAGCAGCCCCCCCCGCGGGAGAAGGTCCTACGAGCAGTACTTC.

The gene calls are TRBV27 and TRBJ1-5; the D gene is possibly TRBD1 (5 bases). V lost 6 bases and J lost 0, with 18 bases in between. The CDR3 loop spans 17 amino acids. The germline gives CDR1 MNHEY, CDR2 SMNVEV (reference sequence). CDR3 nucleotides: TGTGCCAGCAGCCCGTTGGGCAGGGCTCGTAGCAATCAGCCCCAGCATTTT. It translates to CASSPLGRARSNQPQHF.

In nucleotides, the CDR3 is TGTGCCAGCAGTCTATTAGTAGCCGGGGAGCTGTTTTTT. Its translation: CASSLLVAGELFF. The chain links TRBV7-9 to TRBJ2-2; D is unresolved. V lost 6 bases, J lost 6 bases, and 11 bases lay in between. The CDR3 covers 13 residues. Germline CDR1 SEHNR, CDR2 FQNEAQ (reference sequence).

V gene TRBV30 combines with J gene TRBJ1-2, with 9 bases aligning to TRBD1. CDR1 and CDR2 from the germline V gene are GTSNPN and SVGIG (reference sequence). This CDR3 comprises 14 residues. J gave up 3 bases and V 3 bases, and 5 bases lay outside the gene matches. As DNA, the CDR3 is TGTGCCTGGAGCCCAGACAGGGGGTACTATGGCTACACCTTC. This encodes CAWSPDRGYYGYTF. Supplemented by reference TRBV30 and TRBJ1-2, the full variable domain reads SQTIHQWPATLVQPVGSPLSLECTVEGTSNPNLYWYRQAAGRGLQLLFYSVGIGQISSEVPQNLSASRPQDRQFILSSKKLLLSDSGFYLCAWSPDRGYYGYTFGSGTRLTVV.

The rearrangement links TRBV18 to TRBJ1-4; no firm D call. Trimming stripped 2 bases from V and 3 bases from J, with 13 bases between. Germline lookup yields CDR1 KGHSH and CDR2 LQKENI. The CDR3 spans 16 residues. The CDR3 region has the DNA TGTGCCAGCTCACCAAATATTGCAGGTTCTAATGAAAAACTGTTTTTT. It is translated as CASSPNIAGSNEKLFF.

V gene TRBV5-1 combines with J gene TRBJ2-2; TRBD2 agrees at 7 bases. The CDR3 is made up of 14 amino acids. Germline CDR1 SGHRS, CDR2 YFSETQ. Losses at the gene ends were 7 bases for V and 1 base for J; bases not matched to a gene: 4. The CDR3 is CASGRDGNTGELFF. CDR3 coding DNA: TGCGCCAGCGGGAGGGACGGGAACACCGGGGAGCTGTTTTTT.

The chain couples TRBV4-3 to TRBJ2-7; TRBD2 aligns across 10 bases. V shed 0 bases and J 7 bases; nucleotides not matched to a gene: 9. This CDR3 comprises 16 residues. Germline values: CDR1 LGHNA, CDR2 YSLEER. In DNA form, the CDR3 reads TGCGCCAGCAGCCAAGATACGCTAGCGGGAGCTTGGGAGCAGTACTTC. Translated, it gives CASSQDTLAGAWEQYF.

This rearrangement joins TRBV19 to TRBJ1-5, with 8 bases fitting TRBD1. V shed 5 bases, J shed 6 bases, and the junction held 9 bases outside the gene matches. This CDR3 contains 15 residues. Germline CDR1 and CDR2: LNHDA and SQIVND (reference sequence). The CDR3 loop reads CASSLRDRGAQPQHF. The CDR3 DNA is TGTGCCAGTAGTCTTAGAGACAGGGGTGCTCAGCCCCAGCATTTT.

The chain employs TRBV5-1 and TRBJ2-7, with a weak D call TRBD1 (6 bases). Trimming cost V 3 bases and J 6 bases, with 13 bases left between them. The CDR3 covers 13 residues. Germline CDR1 reads SGHRS; CDR2 reads YFSETQ. The CDR3 reads CASSSPDSSEQYF. For the CDR3, the DNA is TGCGCCAGCAGCTCTCCGGACAGCTCCGAGCAGTACTTC.

The chain combines TRBV12-5 with TRBJ2-5; D might be TRBD2 (5 bases). Per germline, CDR1 LGHNT and CDR2 FRNRAP. The CDR3 totals 15 residues. Trimming took off 7 bases at V and 4 bases at J, with 19 bases between the two ends. The CDR3 coding sequence is TGTGCTAGTGCCGCCACCGGCGGGTCCCCAGAGACCCAGTACTTC. Residues: CASAATGGSPETQYF.

This clone appeared a few times. The chain employs TRBV19 and TRBJ2-2; 7 bases map to TRBD1. V was clipped by 4 bases and J by 1 base; unmatched bases: 0. This CDR3 comprises 14 residues. Germline CDR1 LNHDA, CDR2 SQIVND (reference sequence). CDR3 region: CASSRQGNTGELFF. The CDR3 region has the DNA TGTGCCAGTAGTAGACAGGGGAACACCGGGGAGCTGTTTTTT.